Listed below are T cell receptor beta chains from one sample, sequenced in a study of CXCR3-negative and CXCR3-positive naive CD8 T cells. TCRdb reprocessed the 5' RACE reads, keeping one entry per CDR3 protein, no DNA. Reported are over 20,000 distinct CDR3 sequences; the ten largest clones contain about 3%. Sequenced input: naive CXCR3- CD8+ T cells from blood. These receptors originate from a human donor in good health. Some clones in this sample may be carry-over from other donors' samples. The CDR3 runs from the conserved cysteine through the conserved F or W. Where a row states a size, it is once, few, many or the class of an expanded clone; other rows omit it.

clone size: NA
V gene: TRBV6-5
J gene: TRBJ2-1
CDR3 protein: CASSYLPGQNYNEQFF

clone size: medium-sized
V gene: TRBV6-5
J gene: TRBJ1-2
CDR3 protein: CASSYVKGGGYTF

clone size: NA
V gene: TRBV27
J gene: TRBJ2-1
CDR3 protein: CASSLLSGNEQFF

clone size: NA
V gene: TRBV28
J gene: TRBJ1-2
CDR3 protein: CASSNPGPNSYGYTF

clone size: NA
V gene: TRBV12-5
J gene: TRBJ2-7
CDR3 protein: CASGATGSDYEQYF

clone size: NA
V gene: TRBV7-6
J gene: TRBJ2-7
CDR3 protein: CASSLSTGAYEQYF

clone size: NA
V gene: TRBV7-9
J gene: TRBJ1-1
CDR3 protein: CASSPGAAEAFF

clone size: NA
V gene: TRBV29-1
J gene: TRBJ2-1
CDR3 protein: CSVPTGSSYNEQFF

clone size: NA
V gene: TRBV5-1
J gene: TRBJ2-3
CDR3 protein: CASSRDFSTDTQYF

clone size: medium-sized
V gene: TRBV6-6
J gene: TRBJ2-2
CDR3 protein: CASSYSLVAGELFF

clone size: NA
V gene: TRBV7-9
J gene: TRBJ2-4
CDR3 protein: CASSPAPPRGAKNIQYF

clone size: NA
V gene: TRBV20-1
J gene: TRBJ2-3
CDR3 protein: CSARGQHPDTQYF

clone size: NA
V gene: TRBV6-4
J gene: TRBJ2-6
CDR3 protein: CASGQGSSGANVLTF

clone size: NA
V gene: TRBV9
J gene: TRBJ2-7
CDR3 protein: CASSDGTATYEQYF

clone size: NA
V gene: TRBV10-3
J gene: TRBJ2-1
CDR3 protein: CAISEPGLESDEQFF

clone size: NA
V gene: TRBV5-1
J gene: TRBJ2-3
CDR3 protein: CASSYLITGTTTDTQYF

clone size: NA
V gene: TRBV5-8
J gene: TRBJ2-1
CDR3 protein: CASSLTHRAYNEQFF

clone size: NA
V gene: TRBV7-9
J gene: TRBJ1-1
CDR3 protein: CASSLDMEAFF

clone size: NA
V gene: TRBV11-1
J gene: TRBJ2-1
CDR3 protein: CASSLADAGWGLQPWNEQFF

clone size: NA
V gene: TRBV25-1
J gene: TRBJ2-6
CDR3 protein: CASRVSGANVLTF

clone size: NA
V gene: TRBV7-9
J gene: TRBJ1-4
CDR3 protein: CASSLLPAPGPDATNEKLFF

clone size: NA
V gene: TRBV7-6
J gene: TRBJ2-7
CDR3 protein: CASSSTRSYEQYF

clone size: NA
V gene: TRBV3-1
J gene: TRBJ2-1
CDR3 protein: CASSYATPRTSGKYNEQFF

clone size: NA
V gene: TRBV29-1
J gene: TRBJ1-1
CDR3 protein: CSVRDLNTEAFF

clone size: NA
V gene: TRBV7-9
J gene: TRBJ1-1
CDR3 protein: CASSLEGKSEAFF

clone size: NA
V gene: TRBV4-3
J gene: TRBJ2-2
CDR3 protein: CASSQEIAGGPTGELFF

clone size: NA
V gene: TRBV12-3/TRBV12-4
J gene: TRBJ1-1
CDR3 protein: CASSSLSGTEAFF